A selection of T cell receptor beta chains follows, all from one sample in a study of Ad26.COV2.S vaccination and SARS-CoV-2 variants. TCRdb's table, derived via immunoSEQ multiplex PCR, lists solely in-frame clones and lacks some. The sample includes some 400,000 clones, around 89% seen only once; the top ten take under 2%. The sample was peripheral blood, taken in a trial of Ad26.COV2.S vaccine versus placebo. Source of these receptors: a person aged 18-60 years who received the Ad26.COV2.S COVID-19 vaccine or a placebo. Both conserved end residues are part of each CDR3. D genes are given only for firm matches.

D,length,J,V,CDR3,DNA
TRBD2,14,TRBJ2-3,TRBV27,CASSIGLATDTQYF,TGTGCCAGCAGTATAGGACTAGCGACAGATACGCAGTATTTT
NA,12,TRBJ1-2,TRBV5-1,CASSGMNYGYTF,TGCGCCAGCAGCGGTATGAACTATGGCTACACCTTC
NA,15,TRBJ1-1,TRBV7-9,CASSLNAGMNTEAFF,TGTGCCAGCAGCTTAAATGCGGGGATGAACACTGAAGCTTTCTTT
NA,18,TRBJ2-3,TRBV11-3,CASGILSGTHPSTDTQYF,TGTGCCAGCGGAATATTGTCCGGGACACATCCTAGCACAGATACGCAGTATTTT
TRBD2,17,TRBJ2-7,TRBV24-1,CATSDFGLAGNYHEQYF,TGTGCCACCAGTGATTTTGGACTAGCGGGAAATTACCACGAGCAGTACTTC
NA,16,TRBJ1-3,TRBV30,CAWGRRRQAIGNTIYF,TGTGCCTGGGGTAGGCGGCGACAGGCTATAGGAAACACCATATATTTT
NA,13,TRBJ2-2,TRBV30,CAWSGDLSGELFF,TGTGCCTGGAGTGGGGATTTAAGCGGGGAGCTGTTTTTT
NA,13,TRBJ2-3,TRBV4-1,CASSISESDTQYF,TGCGCCAGCAGCATTAGCGAATCAGATACGCAGTATTTT
TRBD1,15,TRBJ2-7,TRBV7-9,CASSAKGGAYAEQYF,TGTGCCAGCAGCGCTAAAGGGGGCGCCTATGCCGAGCAGTACTTC
TRBD1,15,TRBJ1-5,TRBV19,CASRDRAYSNQPQHF,TGTGCCAGCAGGGACAGGGCCTATAGCAATCAGCCCCAGCATTTT
NA,12,TRBJ2-3,TRBV5-1,CASSLNTDTQYF,TGCGCCAGCAGCTTGAACACAGATACGCAGTATTTT
TRBD2,16,TRBJ2-3,TRBV9,CASSAGTSGSTDTQYF,TGTGCCAGCAGCGCTGGGACTAGCGGGAGCACAGATACGCAGTATTTT
NA,17,TRBJ2-3,TRBV19,CASSIALGQGKADTQYF,TGTGCCAGTAGTATCGCTTTGGGGCAGGGGAAGGCAGATACGCAGTATTTT
TRBD2,18,TRBJ2-3,TRBV7-9,CASSLGILAGGPTDTQYF,TGTGCCAGCAGCTTGGGTATCTTAGCGGGAGGGCCCACAGATACGCAGTATTTT
NA,20,TRBJ2-1,TRBV18,CASSPEGRRGRDGWYNEQFF,TGTGCCAGCTCACCCGAGGGACGAAGAGGGCGGGACGGGTGGTACAATGAGCAGTTCTTC
TRBD2,12,TRBJ2-5,TRBV30,CAWITSGETQYF,TGTGCCTGGATCACTAGCGGAGAGACCCAGTACTTC
NA,15,TRBJ2-3,TRBV19,CASGLGGSSTDTQYF,TGTGCCAGTGGATTAGGGGGTTCTAGCACAGATACGCAGTATTTT